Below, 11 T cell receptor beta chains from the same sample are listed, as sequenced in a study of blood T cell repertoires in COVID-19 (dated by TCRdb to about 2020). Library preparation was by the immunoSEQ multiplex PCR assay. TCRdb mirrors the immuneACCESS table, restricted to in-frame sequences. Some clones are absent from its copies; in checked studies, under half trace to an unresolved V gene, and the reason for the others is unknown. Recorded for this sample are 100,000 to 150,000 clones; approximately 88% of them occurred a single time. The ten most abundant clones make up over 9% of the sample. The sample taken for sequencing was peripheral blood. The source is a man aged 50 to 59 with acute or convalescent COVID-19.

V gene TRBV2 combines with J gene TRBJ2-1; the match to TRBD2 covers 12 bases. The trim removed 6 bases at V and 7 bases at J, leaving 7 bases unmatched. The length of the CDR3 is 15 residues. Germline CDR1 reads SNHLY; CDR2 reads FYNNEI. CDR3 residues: CASRALAGGPNEQFF. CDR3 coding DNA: TGTGCCAGCAGAGCCCTAGCGGGAGGGCCGAATGAGCAGTTCTTC.

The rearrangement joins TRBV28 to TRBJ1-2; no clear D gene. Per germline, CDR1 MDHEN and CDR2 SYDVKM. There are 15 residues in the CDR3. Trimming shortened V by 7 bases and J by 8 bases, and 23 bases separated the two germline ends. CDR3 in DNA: TGTGCCAGCACCAATACCAGGAGGGTTTTAAGGGGCTACACCTTC. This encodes CASTNTRRVLRGYTF.

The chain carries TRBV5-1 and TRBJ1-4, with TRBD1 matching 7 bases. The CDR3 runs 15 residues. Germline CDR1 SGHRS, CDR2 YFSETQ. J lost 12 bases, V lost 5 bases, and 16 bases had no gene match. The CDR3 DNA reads TGCGCCAGCAGTTTTGGCGGGACAGCCGACAGTCAACTGTTTTTT. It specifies CASSFGGTADSQLFF.

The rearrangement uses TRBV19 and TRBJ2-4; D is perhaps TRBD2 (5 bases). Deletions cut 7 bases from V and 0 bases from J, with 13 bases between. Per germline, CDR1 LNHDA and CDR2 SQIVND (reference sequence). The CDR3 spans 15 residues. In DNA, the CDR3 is TGTGCCAGTACGGACTCAACTCTAGCCAAAAACATTCAGTACTTC. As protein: CASTDSTLAKNIQYF.

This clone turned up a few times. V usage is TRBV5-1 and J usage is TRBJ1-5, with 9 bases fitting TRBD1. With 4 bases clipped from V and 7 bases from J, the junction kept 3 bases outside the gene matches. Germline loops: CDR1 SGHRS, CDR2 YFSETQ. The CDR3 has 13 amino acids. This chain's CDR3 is CASSITGGQPQHF. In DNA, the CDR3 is TGCGCCAGCAGCATAACAGGGGGCCAGCCCCAGCATTTT.

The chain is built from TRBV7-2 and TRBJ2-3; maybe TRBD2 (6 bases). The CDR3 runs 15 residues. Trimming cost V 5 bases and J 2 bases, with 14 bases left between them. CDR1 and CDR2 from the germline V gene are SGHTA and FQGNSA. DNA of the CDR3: TGTGCCAGCAGCCAGTCGGGACTTGACACAGATACGCAGTATTTT. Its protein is CASSQSGLDTDTQYF.

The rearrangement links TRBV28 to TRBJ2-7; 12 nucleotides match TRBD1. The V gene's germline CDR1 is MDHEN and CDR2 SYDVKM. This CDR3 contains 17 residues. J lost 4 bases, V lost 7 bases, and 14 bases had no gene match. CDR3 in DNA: TGTGCCAGCACGCCAGGGACAGGGGGCGCCTCCGCGTACGAGCAGTACTTC. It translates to CASTPGTGGASAYEQYF.

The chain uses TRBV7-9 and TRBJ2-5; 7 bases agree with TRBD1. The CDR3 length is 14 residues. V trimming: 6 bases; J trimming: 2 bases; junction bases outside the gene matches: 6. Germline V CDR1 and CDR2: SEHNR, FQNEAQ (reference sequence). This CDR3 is CASRTGTAQETQYF. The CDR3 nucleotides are TGTGCCAGCAGAACCGGGACAGCTCAAGAGACCCAGTACTTC.

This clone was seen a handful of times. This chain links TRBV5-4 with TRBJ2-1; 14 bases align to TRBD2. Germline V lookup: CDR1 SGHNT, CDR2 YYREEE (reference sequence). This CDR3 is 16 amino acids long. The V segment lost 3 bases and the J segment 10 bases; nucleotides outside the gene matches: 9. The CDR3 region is CASSSRLAGGPWEQFF. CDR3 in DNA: TGTGCCAGCAGCTCGCGACTAGCGGGAGGGCCCTGGGAGCAGTTCTTC.

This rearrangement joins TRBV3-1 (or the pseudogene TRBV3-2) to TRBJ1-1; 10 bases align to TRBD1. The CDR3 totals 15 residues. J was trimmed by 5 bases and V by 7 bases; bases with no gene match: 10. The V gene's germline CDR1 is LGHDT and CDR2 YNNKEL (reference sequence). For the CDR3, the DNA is TGTGCCAGCACCAAAAGGACAGGGGGAGGGACTGAAGCTTTCTTT. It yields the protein CASTKRTGGGTEAFF.

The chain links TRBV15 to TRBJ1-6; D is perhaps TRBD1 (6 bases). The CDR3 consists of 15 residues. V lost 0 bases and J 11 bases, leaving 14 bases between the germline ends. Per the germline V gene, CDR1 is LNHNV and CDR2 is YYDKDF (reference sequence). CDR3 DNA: TGTGCCACCAGCAGAGATAGGACAGATTTAACACCCCTCCACTTT. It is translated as CATSRDRTDLTPLHF.